Below are 27 T cell receptor beta chains sequenced from a single sample in a study of post-analysis software for immune sequencing data. Unique molecular identifiers featured in each of the TCR beta cDNA libraries. TCRdb re-derived calls from the PCR reads in MiXCR, one entry per CDR3 protein. In the table there are hundreds of thousands of distinct CDR3 sequences, just under 30% of which are singletons. These receptors have no known antigen. General observations from the study: TRBV5-6, TRBV5-1 and TRBV20-1 were among roughly five TRBV segments more frequent in patients than controls.

The sequenced sample was blood. These receptors were collected from a girl aged 5-17 years with multiple sclerosis.

This clonotype has only a few counts. This chain joins TRBV18 and TRBJ2-7; tentative D call: TRBD1 (5 bases). The CDR3 is made up of 14 amino acids. Deletions cut 2 bases from V and 0 bases from J, with 8 bases between. Per the germline V gene, CDR1 is KGHSH and CDR2 is LQKENI. The DNA of the CDR3 is TGTGCCAGCTCACCAAGCAGGGTCTCCTACGAGCAGTACTTC. This encodes CASSPSRVSYEQYF.

This clonotype was observed at least ten times. This rearrangement joins TRBV10-3 to TRBJ2-7; D assignment may be TRBD1 or TRBD2 (5 bases each). Germline-derived CDR1 and CDR2 are ENHRY and SYGVKD. The V gene lost 5 bases and the J gene lost 0 bases, with 23 bases spanning the gap. This CDR3 has 18 amino acids. CDR3 residues: CAISFNPPGPSSSYEQYF. DNA for the CDR3: TGTGCCATCAGTTTCAACCCCCCGGGACCATCAAGCTCCTACGAGCAGTACTTC.

The chain recombines TRBV2 with TRBJ2-4, with D unclear. Gene TRBJ2-7 matches the end of the DNA better, so the J call may be wrong. The CDR3 runs 12 residues. Per the germline V gene, CDR1 is SNHLY and CDR2 is FYNNEI. In DNA, the CDR3 is TGTGCCAGCAGTGAAGCGGTTTACGAGCAGTACTTC. The encoded protein is CASSEAVYEQYF.

Comments on this clonotype: It is unclear where the CDR3 begins or ends on the DNA, so no DNA is shown, and the CDR3 is as TCRdb lists it. The J gene is TRBJ2-6, the V gene TRBV5-1. The CDR3 is 16 amino acids in total, end residues counted. The V gene's germline CDR1 is SGHRS and CDR2 YFSETQ. The CDR3 protein is CASSAHWGTGANVPTF.

The chain uses TRBV7-9 and TRBJ2-5; D is perhaps TRBD1 or TRBD2 (5 bases each). Germline V gene data show CDR1 as SEHNR and CDR2 as FQNEAQ (reference sequence). The V end was cut by 5 bases, the J end by 5 bases, with 21 bases between. CDR3 size: 16 residues. The chain's CDR3 is CASSTEVLGRRETQYF. DNA for the CDR3: TGTGCCAGCAGCACCGAGGTTTTGGGGCGGAGGGAGACCCAGTACTTC.

As to this clonotype: At one end the junction does not follow the germline gene, possibly because of a read error. The J gene is TRBJ1-2, the V gene TRBV14, with D possibly TRBD1 on 6 matching bases. The CDR3 consists of 18 residues. CDR1 and CDR2 from the germline V gene are SGHDN and FVKESK. CDR3 bases: TGTACCAGCAGCAAATCAGGGGATCGCCGACTTTCTAACTATGGCTACACCTTC. Protein product: CTSSKSGDRRLSNYGYTF.

The J gene is TRBJ1-4, the V gene TRBV3-1, with D unclear. The CDR3 is made up of 16 amino acids. Looked up from germline, CDR1 is LGHDT and CDR2 is YNNKEL (reference sequence). The V gene lost 4 bases and the J gene lost 5 bases, with 17 bases spanning the gap. This CDR3 is CASSPQGNNKNEKLFF. CDR3 nucleotide sequence: TGTGCCAGCAGCCCACAAGGCAACAACAAAAATGAAAAACTGTTTTTT.

The chain employs TRBV28 and TRBJ2-1; 8 bases are a match to TRBD1. This CDR3 is 15 amino acids long. Trimming cost V 6 bases and J 7 bases; bases outside gene matches: 11. Looked up from germline, CDR1 is MDHEN and CDR2 is SYDVKM. For the CDR3, the DNA is TGTGCCAGCAGCCTGTCCAGGGGGCAGGGGAATGAGCAGTTCTTC. As protein: CASSLSRGQGNEQFF.

This sequence joins TRBV12-3 or TRBV12-4 and TRBJ2-7, with D maybe TRBD1 (6 bases). This CDR3 comprises 14 residues. V gave up 5 bases and J gave up 2 bases, with 13 bases separating them. Written as DNA, the CDR3 is TGTGCCAGCAGTGGGGACACCGGCCCCTACGAGCAGTACTTC. This gives the protein CASSGDTGPYEQYF.

CDR3 sequence (DNA): TGTGCCAGCAGTCCAGGGGTTCAAGAGACCCAGTACTTC. The encoded protein is CASSPGVQETQYF. J is TRBJ2-5 and V is TRBV12-3 or TRBV12-4; D might be TRBD1 (6 bases). The CDR3 consists of 13 residues. The V gene lost 5 bases and the J gene lost 2 bases, with 9 bases spanning the gap.

V and J are TRBV20-1 and TRBJ2-3; no reliable D call. V shed 4 bases and J shed 2 bases, with 7 bases lying between them. The CDR3 sequence is 12 residues long. Per germline, CDR1 DFQATT and CDR2 SNEGSKA (reference sequence). CDR3 coding DNA: TGCAGTGCTAAAGTATCCACAGATACGCAGTATTTT. Its protein is CSAKVSTDTQYF.

This clonotype was picked up a small number of times. V and J are TRBV7-8 and TRBJ1-2, with TRBD1 as a possible D gene (6 bases). V was trimmed by 5 bases and J by 7 bases, leaving 17 bases between them. Looked up from germline, CDR1 is SGHVS and CDR2 is FQNEAQ. There are 14 residues in the CDR3. CDR3 region: CASSPGGAASGYTF. CDR3 nucleotides: TGTGCCAGCAGCCCCGGGGGCGCCGCGAGTGGCTACACCTTC.

This clonotype was counted ten times or more. The chain employs TRBV4-3 and TRBJ2-5, with 8 bases aligning to TRBD1. Germline V gives CDR1 LGHNA, CDR2 YSLEER. CDR3 size: 15 residues. The trim removed 2 bases at V and 1 base at J, leaving 3 bases unmatched. The CDR3, as DNA: TGCGCCAGCAGCCAATCCGGGACAGGCCAAGAGACCCAGTACTTC. Translation gives CASSQSGTGQETQYF.

CDR3 DNA: TGTGCCATCAGTGGAGGGATTGGTGAAAAACTGTTTTTT. Translation gives CAISGGIGEKLFF. The V call is TRBV10-3, the J call TRBJ1-4; no definite D call. Looked up from germline, CDR1 is ENHRY and CDR2 is SYGVKD. Trimming removed 4 bases at V and 7 bases at J, with 10 bases between. The CDR3 runs to 13 residues.

This chain links TRBV11-2 with TRBJ2-3; tentatively, D is TRBD2 (6 bases). Germline V CDR1 and CDR2: SGHAT, FQNNGV. The CDR3 sequence is 14 residues long. V lost 4 bases, J lost 8 bases, and 16 bases lay in between. The CDR3 coding sequence is TGTGCCAGCAGCTCCTGGAGGACTATGGCTACGCAGTATTTT. This gives the protein CASSSWRTMATQYF.

This chain connects TRBV20-1 to TRBJ2-5; D is uncertain. Germline CDR1 is DFQATT and CDR2 is SNEGSKA (reference sequence). The CDR3 consists of 12 residues. V dropped 0 bases and J dropped 7 bases, with 9 bases sitting between them. The CDR3 protein is CSARDGGGTQYF. In nucleotides, the CDR3 is TGCAGTGCTAGAGATGGTGGTGGGACCCAGTACTTC.

The sample holds a few counts of this clonotype. The V call is TRBV27, the J call TRBJ2-7, with 11 positions matching TRBD2. Germline assignment: CDR1 MNHEY and CDR2 SMNVEV (reference sequence). Trimming cost V 2 bases and J 7 bases; bases outside gene matches: 7. The CDR3 is 15 residues long. The CDR3 DNA follows: TGTGCCAGCAGTTTACCCACTAGCGGGAGTCGGGAGCAGTACTTC. It yields the protein CASSLPTSGSREQYF.

This rearrangement joins TRBV5-1 to TRBJ2-1, with D possibly TRBD1 on 6 matching bases. Germline V gene lookup returns CDR1 SGHRS and CDR2 YFSETQ. Trimming took off 7 bases at V and 4 bases at J, with 15 bases between the two ends. The CDR3 consists of 14 residues. The CDR3 here is CASGRGHNYNEQFF. As DNA, the CDR3 is TGCGCCAGCGGCCGGGGACACAATTACAATGAGCAGTTCTTC.

The chain links TRBV6-2 or TRBV6-3 to TRBJ2-1, with 9 bases aligning to TRBD1. The V gene's germline CDR1 is MNHEY and CDR2 SVGEGT. The CDR3 has 18 residues. Germline trimming cut 0 bases from V and 10 bases from J; bases unmatched to any gene: 16. The CDR3 loop reads CASSYSMFGQGQSREQFF. Written as DNA, the CDR3 is TGTGCCAGCAGTTACTCGATGTTCGGACAGGGGCAATCAAGGGAGCAGTTCTTC.

The gene calls are TRBV7-9 and TRBJ2-1, with 8 positions matching TRBD2. Germline values: CDR1 SEHNR, CDR2 FQNEAQ (reference sequence). The CDR3 has 16 amino acids. Germline trimming cut 4 bases from V and 0 bases from J; bases unmatched to any gene: 5. CDR3: CASSSLSGSSYNEQFF. CDR3 nucleotides: TGTGCCAGCAGCTCACTAAGCGGGAGCTCCTACAATGAGCAGTTCTTC.

This clonotype was seen a handful of times. CDR3 DNA sequence: TGTGCCAGCAGCGAGGCCCCGATCTATGAGCAGTTCTTC. Encoded protein: CASSEAPIYEQFF. This chain links TRBV9 with TRBJ2-1; D ambiguous. The germline CDR1 and CDR2 sequences are SGDLS and YYNGEE. This CDR3 region has 13 residues. Deletions cut 3 bases from V and 8 bases from J, with 12 bases between.

There are many counts of this clonotype. The junction departs from germline at one end; a sequencing error may be responsible. The rearrangement links TRBV7-2 to TRBJ2-1; weak D call: TRBD1 (6 bases). The CDR3 totals 14 residues. Per the germline V gene, CDR1 is SGHTA and CDR2 is FQGNSA. The CDR3 bases are TGTGCCAGCAGTTTAGCAGTAGGGGGATATGAGCAGTTCTTC. It yields the protein CASSLAVGGYEQFF.

This clonotype was detected only once. The chain combines TRBV12-3 or TRBV12-4 with TRBJ2-1; 11 positions agree with TRBD1. The CDR3 totals 15 residues. The ends lost 5 bases at V and 4 bases at J; junction bases unmatched: 4. Here the CDR3 reads CASSAGTGGYNEQFF. CDR3 DNA sequence: TGTGCCAGCAGTGCCGGGACAGGGGGGTACAATGAGCAGTTCTTC.

The table lists this clonotype with many counts. This chain connects TRBV20-1 to TRBJ2-5; 10 bases are shared with TRBD2. CDR1 DFQATT and CDR2 SNEGSKA come from the germline V gene (reference sequence). The CDR3 is 17 amino acids. Trimming removed 0 bases from V and 4 bases from J; junction bases left unmatched: 11. CDR3 amino acids: CSARDVWTSGTRETQYF. In nucleotides, the CDR3 is TGCAGTGCTAGAGATGTATGGACTAGCGGCACTCGAGAGACCCAGTACTTC.

This clonotype was found a few times. V and J are TRBV28 and TRBJ1-2; weak D call: TRBD1 (5 bases). CDR1 and CDR2 from the germline V gene are MDHEN and SYDVKM. Trimming pared 5 bases from V and 8 bases from J, leaving 12 bases between. CDR3 size: 12 residues. DNA of the CDR3: TGTGCCAGCAGTCCCTACTCAGGGGGCTACACCTTC. The encoded protein is CASSPYSGGYTF.

This clonotype was seen more than once but under ten times. The CDR3 region is CASSLTGLHEQFF. As DNA, the CDR3 is TGTGCCAGCAGCTTAACTGGGCTCCATGAGCAGTTCTTC. The chain uses TRBV11-2 and TRBJ2-1, with D hard to call. This CDR3 comprises 13 residues. V lost 2 bases and J lost 8, with 10 bases in between. The germline V gene has CDR1 SGHAT and CDR2 FQNNGV.

The chain couples TRBV12-3 or TRBV12-4 to TRBJ2-1, with D tentatively TRBD1 or TRBD2 (5 bases each). The CDR3 spans 15 residues. Trimming stripped 4 bases from V and 9 bases from J, with 19 bases between. In nucleotides, the CDR3 is TGTGCCAGCAGTTCTAACCCGTACCGGGACCTTGAGCAGTTCTTC. Its translation: CASSSNPYRDLEQFF.